The clone carrying this T cell receptor (beta chain) showed up just a few times. Its antigen remains unknown. The PCR was carried out with 60 Vbeta primers and 13 Jbeta primers. TCRdb's table, derived via immunoSEQ multiplex PCR, lists solely in-frame clones and lacks some. The repertoire consists of around 170,000 clones, with approximately 84% occurring once and the leading ten covering 3.8%. This CDR3 has 14 residues. Per germline, CDR1 GTSNPN and CDR2 SVGIG (reference sequence). Trimming left V 2 bases short and J 10 bases short, with 15 bases between. The data belong to a study of cytomegalovirus exposure and HLA in healthy donors. Overall study results and limits: Many donors carried some public TCRs, although rarity characterized most TCR sequences. Later analysis suggested most CMV-associated TCR beta chains were HLA-restricted.

Sequenced input: PBMCs. The chain uses TRBV30 and TRBJ1-6; tentative D call: TRBD1 (6 bases). The receptor was derived from a middle-aged man in good health and CMV-seronegative. CDR3 bases: TGTGCCTGGAGTCGAACAGGGTTTCGGTCACCCCTCCACTTT. This translates into CAWSRTGFRSPLHF.